These 11 T cell receptor beta chains came from one sample sequenced in a study of regulatory T cells in long-lasting Graves disease. Time point given: newly diagnosed GD, antithyroid drugs for less than 3 months. Extracted PBMC RNA gave rise to the TCR library. According to the study, TCR beta libraries were built with iRepertoire HTBI primers and CDR3-region Arm-PCR. TCRdb re-analysed the multiplex PCR reads in MiXCR, keeping a single row per CDR3 protein. Of fewer than 550,000 distinct CDR3 sequences listed, about 16% were seen once; the top ten hold roughly 25%. The same sample was also studied in work on T cells in Graves' hyperthyroidism and ophthalmopathy.

This specimen was peripheral blood mononuclear cells (PBMCs), taken at new diagnosis, from a patient treated with antithyroid drugs. These receptors all stem from a woman aged 35-60 years with Graves disease.

This clonotype was counted at least ten times. V gene TRBV5-1 combines with J gene TRBJ1-1; 10 positions agree with TRBD1. The CDR3 has 15 amino acids. Germline lookup yields CDR1 SGHRS and CDR2 YFSETQ. Unmatched junction bases numbered 7, after V lost 4 bases and J lost 4 bases. The chain's CDR3 is CASSVTGTGATEAFF. Written as DNA, the CDR3 is TGCGCCAGCAGCGTTACCGGGACAGGGGCCACTGAAGCTTTCTTT.

The count of this clonotype is one. The rearrangement links TRBV5-4 to TRBJ1-2; D perhaps matches TRBD1 (6 bases). The germline V gene has CDR1 SGHNT and CDR2 YYREEE (reference sequence). The germline V and J ends were trimmed by 6 bases and 7 bases, with 19 bases remaining between them. The CDR3 is 14 amino acids. CDR3 region: CASTPHLGAGGYTF. CDR3 DNA sequence: TGTGCCAGCACCCCCCATCTGGGGGCAGGTGGCTACACCTTC.

This clonotype appeared a few times. The chain combines TRBV5-6 with TRBJ1-1; D gene unclear. The CDR3 sequence is 12 residues long. V was clipped by 2 bases and J by 10 bases, with 12 bases between them. Germline lookup yields CDR1 SGHDT and CDR2 YYEEEE. CDR3 bases: TGTGCCAGCAGCTTACGGGGAGTGGTAGCTTTCTTT. As protein: CASSLRGVVAFF.

In this sample, this clonotype turned up many times. V gene TRBV28 combines with J gene TRBJ2-7; D ambiguous. The CDR3 consists of 13 residues. Trimming cost V 7 bases and J 3 bases, with 13 bases left between them. CDR1 and CDR2 from the germline V gene are MDHEN and SYDVKM. This CDR3 reads CASKSVKIYEQYF. The CDR3 nucleotides read TGTGCCAGCAAGTCGGTAAAGATCTACGAGCAGTACTTC.

This clonotype was counted at least ten times. The chain uses TRBV20-1 and TRBJ2-1; weak D call: TRBD1 (6 bases). V dropped 5 bases and J dropped 0 bases, with 17 bases sitting between them. In germline, CDR1 is DFQATT, CDR2 SNEGSKA (reference sequence). The CDR3 length is 16 residues. This chain's CDR3 is CSADPPTGSSYNEQFF. The DNA for the CDR3 is TGCAGTGCTGACCCCCCGACAGGCAGCTCCTACAATGAGCAGTTCTTC.

This clonotype came up many times. This chain joins TRBV30 and TRBJ1-6, with unresolved D. This CDR3 has 12 residues. Germline V gene data show CDR1 as GTSNPN and CDR2 as SVGIG (reference sequence). Trimming pared 4 bases from V and 7 bases from J, leaving 8 bases between. The DNA of the CDR3 is TGTGCCTGGACCTTGGGGAATTCACCCCTCCACTTT. It codes for CAWTLGNSPLHF.

At least ten counts were recorded for this clonotype. CDR3 region: CASSQTWTRYTDTQYF. The CDR3 DNA reads TGTGCCAGCAGCCAGACCTGGACGCGCTACACAGATACGCAGTATTTT. The rearrangement links TRBV3-1 to TRBJ2-3; no clear D. Per germline, CDR1 LGHDT and CDR2 YNNKEL (reference sequence). This CDR3 comprises 16 residues. Trimming took 3 bases from V and 2 from J, leaving 15 bases between them.

The V gene is TRBV30, the J gene TRBJ2-6; D remains unclear. The CDR3 is made up of 13 amino acids. Trimming pared 4 bases from V and 0 bases from J, leaving 4 bases between. Germline V CDR1 and CDR2: GTSNPN, SVGIG (reference sequence). In nucleotides, the CDR3 is TGTGCCTGGACAATCTCTGGGGCCAACGTCCTGACTTTC. Translation gives CAWTISGANVLTF.

Many counts were recorded for this clonotype. The chain combines TRBV5-1 with TRBJ1-1; no reliable D call. This CDR3 has 14 amino acids. Trimming pared 2 bases from V and 1 base from J, leaving 9 bases between. Germline V gene sequence: CDR1 SGHRS, CDR2 YFSETQ. CDR3 DNA: TGCGCCAGCAGCTTTGACATCCAGAACACTGAAGCTTTCTTT. Protein: CASSFDIQNTEAFF.

Concerning this clonotype: This may stem from a read error, because a much larger clone lies one nucleotide away. The rearrangement joins TRBV27 to TRBJ2-7; 10 nucleotides match TRBD2. Per the germline V gene, CDR1 is MNHEY and CDR2 is SMNVEV (reference sequence). The CDR3 is made up of 15 amino acids. As DNA, the CDR3 is TGTGTCAGCAGTTTAATAGCGGGGGGTCTCTACGAGCAGTACTTC. Translation gives CVSSLIAGGLYEQYF.

This clonotype turned up a few times. This sequence joins TRBV4-1 and TRBJ1-1; D is unresolved. CDR1 and CDR2 (germline): MGHRA, YSYEKL. This CDR3 is built from 17 residues. Trimming stripped 4 bases from V and 0 bases from J, with 18 bases between. The CDR3 loop is CASSPTGSAGMNTEAFF. CDR3 DNA: TGCGCCAGCAGCCCCACGGGATCAGCGGGAATGAACACTGAAGCTTTCTTT.